The table lists the clone carrying this T cell receptor beta chain with a count of one. Its antigen is not known. Germline V CDR1 and CDR2: SEHNR, FQNEAQ (reference sequence). This CDR3 has 13 amino acids. Trimming removed 5 bases from V and 3 bases from J, with 10 bases in between. The data were taken from a study of CD8+CD57+ T cells in acquired aplastic anemia. Study-wide background: The study obtained an average of around 3.4 ug of DNA from sorted CD4+ and CD8+ cells. General observations from the study: Patients and controls turned out to have some 30 CD8+ CDR3 sequences in common.

The use of genomic DNA as template underpinned the TCR beta VDJ and CDR3 profiling. TCRdb ran MiXCR on the reads and lists one entry per CDR3 protein. The sample includes 75,000 to 80,000 distinct CDR3 sequences, roughly two thirds of them seen just once. For sequencing, patients were chosen who had shown expansion of CD8+CD57+ cells by flow cytometry. Receipt of therapy had not occurred in any patient by the time of blood sampling. This receptor was obtained from a human donor with aplastic anemia. This chain connects TRBV7-9 to TRBJ1-1; D not certain. Sequencing was performed on sorted CD4+, CD8+, or CD8+CD57+ T cells (not recorded which) from PBMCs. The CDR3 region has the DNA TGTGCCAGCAGCCGAGAAGGGTACACTGAAGCTTTCTTT. This gives the protein CASSREGYTEAFF.